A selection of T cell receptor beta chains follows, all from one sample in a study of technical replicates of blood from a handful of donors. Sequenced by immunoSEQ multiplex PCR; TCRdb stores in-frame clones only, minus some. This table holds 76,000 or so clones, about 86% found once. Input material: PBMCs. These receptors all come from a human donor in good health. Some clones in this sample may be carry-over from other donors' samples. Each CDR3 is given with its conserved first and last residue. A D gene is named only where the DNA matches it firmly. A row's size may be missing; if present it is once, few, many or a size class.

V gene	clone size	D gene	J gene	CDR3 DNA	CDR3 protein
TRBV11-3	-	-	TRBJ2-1	TGTGCCAGCGCTCCCCGGGCAGGGATAAATGAGCAGTTCTTC	CASAPRAGINEQFF
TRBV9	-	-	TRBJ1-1	TGTGCCAGCAGCGTAGGTGAGGTGAACACTGAAGCTTTCTTT	CASSVGEVNTEAFF
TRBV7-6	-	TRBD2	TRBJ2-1	TGTGCCAGCAGCTTAGTGGCTGCGGGACTAGCGGGAGACACCTGGGGGCAGTTCTTC	CASSLVAAGLAGDTWGQFF
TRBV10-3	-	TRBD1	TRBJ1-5	TGTGCCATCAGTGACAGGGGGGATCAGCCCCAGCATTTT	CAISDRGDQPQHF
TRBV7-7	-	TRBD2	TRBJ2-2	TGTGCCAGCAGCACGGGGGGGGCCGGGGAGCTGTTTTTT	CASSTGGAGELFF
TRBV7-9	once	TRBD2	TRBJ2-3	TGTGCCAGCAGCCCCCTTAGCGGGGGGAGTACAGATACGCAGTATTTT	CASSPLSGGSTDTQYF
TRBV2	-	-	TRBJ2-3	TGTGCCAGCAGTGACACTAACTTGGGGCAGTATTTT	CASSDTNLGQYF
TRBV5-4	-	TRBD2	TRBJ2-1	TGTGCCAGCAGCCCCGGGACTAGAAATGAGCAGTTCTTC	CASSPGTRNEQFF
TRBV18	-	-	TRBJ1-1	TGTGCCAGCTCACGAGCCCTACAGGGGAACACTGAAGCTTTCTTT	CASSRALQGNTEAFF
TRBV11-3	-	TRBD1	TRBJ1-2	TGTGCCAGCAGCTTAAGACAGGGAAACTATGGCTACACCTTC	CASSLRQGNYGYTF
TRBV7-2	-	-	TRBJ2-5	TGTGCCAGCAGCCCAGGGAGGCTCGAGACCCAGTACTTC	CASSPGRLETQYF
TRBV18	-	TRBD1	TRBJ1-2	TGTGCCAGCTCACCCCGGCAGGGGGGTTCCTATGGCTACACCTTC	CASSPRQGGSYGYTF
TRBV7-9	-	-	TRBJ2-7	TGTGCCAGCAGCTTAGCAGGAGCCTACGAGCAGTACTTC	CASSLAGAYEQYF